This TCR beta chain emerged from a study of monozygotic twins with inflammatory bowel disease. Each UMI harboured a 6-nucleotide sample barcode and was appended via template switching. TCRalpha and TCRbeta cDNA was put through two nested PCRs of roughly 16 and 10 cycles. TCRdb reanalyzed the 5' RACE reads, giving one entry per CDR3 protein sequence and no DNA. The sample data list 400,000 or so distinct CDR3 sequences. Germline V gene data show CDR1 as SGHAT and CDR2 as FQNNGV. This CDR3 is 14 amino acids long. Remarks on this clonotype: The antigen is unknown.

Study-wide results and limits: In patient repertoires, differing immunosuppressive treatments may have added some variability.

The total RNA came straight from whole blood, and T cells were not sorted beforehand. This TCR was sampled from a human donor with ulcerative colitis or Crohn's disease, or a healthy co-twin of an affected twin (not recorded which). This chain connects TRBV11-2 to TRBJ2-5; TCRdb outputs TRBD2, but without DNA this stays unchecked. Material: blood. CDR3: CASSSSGVQETQYF.